These 30 T cell receptor beta chains originate from one sample sequenced in a study of beta chain features in type 1 diabetes. As every portion of the isolated RNA was reverse transcribed, the sequencing read expressed TCRB transcripts. Sequenced by immunoSEQ multiplex PCR; TCRdb stores in-frame clones only, minus some. The sample carries about 150,000 clones, 11% recorded once. What was sequenced was central memory CD4+ T cells from blood. The receptors originated from a man aged 18 to 30 in good health.

There are a few counts of this clone. V is TRBV7-2 and J is TRBJ2-3, with D perhaps TRBD2 (6 bases). The CDR3 length is 14 residues. The ends were cut back, 7 bases at V and 1 base at J, with 12 bases in the middle. Germline CDR1 is SGHTA and CDR2 is FQGNSA. CDR3 loop: CASTRREGTDTQYF. In DNA, the CDR3 is TGTGCCAGCACCCGTAGGGAGGGCACAGATACGCAGTATTTT. Full variable domain (remainder filled in from reference TRBV7-2 and TRBJ2-3): GAGVSQSPSNKVTEKGKDVELRCDPISGHTALYWYRQSLGQGLEFLIYFQGNSAPDKSGLPSDRFSAERTGGSVSTLTIQRTQQEDSAVYLCASTRREGTDTQYFGPGTRLTVL.

V gene TRBV7-2 combines with J gene TRBJ2-5, with D perhaps matching TRBD1 (5 bases). This CDR3 region has 14 residues. Trimming pared 5 bases from V and 5 bases from J, leaving 15 bases between. Germline V gene lookup returns CDR1 SGHTA and CDR2 FQGNSA. CDR3 sequence reads: CASSPQWGRETQYF. Here the CDR3 DNA reads TGTGCCAGCAGCCCCCAGTGGGGCAGGGAGACCCAGTACTTC.

The V gene is TRBV7-2, the J gene TRBJ2-5; D assignment may be TRBD1 or TRBD2 (5 bases each). V lost 5 bases and J lost 2, with 18 bases in between. Germline V gives CDR1 SGHTA, CDR2 FQGNSA. The CDR3 contains 16 residues. CDR3 sequence: CASSGRVAGPQETQYF. CDR3 coding DNA: TGTGCCAGCAGCGGCAGGGTGGCGGGTCCGCAAGAGACCCAGTACTTC.

J is TRBJ1-1 and V is TRBV9; 9 bases match TRBD1. The CDR3 is made up of 16 amino acids. Germline CDR1 and CDR2: SGDLS and YYNGEE. J was trimmed by 3 bases and V by 3 bases; bases with no gene match: 9. The CDR3 DNA reads TGTGCCAGCAGCGGCTTACAGGGGGCCGGGTACACTGAAGCTTTCTTT. It is translated as CASSGLQGAGYTEAFF.

This clone was observed once. V and J are TRBV4-2 and TRBJ2-7; 11 bases fit TRBD2. Germline CDR1 LGHNA, CDR2 YNFKEQ. The CDR3 has 15 amino acids. After removal of 4 bases from V and 6 bases from J, the junction contained 8 bases not matched to a gene. DNA of the CDR3: TGTGCCAGCAGCCCGTTAGCGGGAGGGACCCTCGAGCAGTACTTC. Its protein is CASSPLAGGTLEQYF.

CDR3 loop: CATSRSGANNSPLHF. The CDR3 nucleotides read TGTGCCACCAGCAGATCAGGGGCTAATAATTCACCCCTCCACTTT. The V and J genes are TRBV15 and TRBJ1-6; perhaps TRBD1 as D (6 bases). The V end lost 2 bases, the J end lost 5 bases, and 10 bases lay between the germline ends. This CDR3 spans 15 amino acids. In germline, CDR1 is LNHNV, CDR2 YYDKDF (reference sequence).

This clone turned up a few times. The junction departs from germline at one end; a sequencing error may be responsible. V usage is TRBV7-8 and J usage is TRBJ2-7; a weak D match, TRBD2 (6 bases). Germline assignment: CDR1 SGHVS and CDR2 FQNEAQ. CDR3 length: 11 residues. CDR3 sequence (DNA): TGTGCCAGCAGCCAAGGACTACTGGGGAACTTC. Translated, it gives CASSQGLLGNF. The full variable domain, rest sourced from reference TRBV7-8 and TRBJ2-7, is GAGVSQSPRYKVAKRGQDVALRCDPISGHVSLFWYQQALGQGPEFLTYFQNEAQLDKSGLPSDRFFAERPEGSVSTLKIQRTQQEDSAVYLCASSQGLLGNFGPGTRLTVT.

The chain is built from TRBV5-4 and TRBJ2-2, with 15 bases aligning to TRBD2. This CDR3 comprises 18 residues. Germline V CDR1 and CDR2: SGHNT, YYREEE (reference sequence). Losses at the gene ends were 3 bases for V and 4 bases for J; bases not matched to a gene: 7. CDR3 nucleotide sequence: TGTGCCAGCAGCTCCGGGACTAGCGGGGGGCGGAGCACCGGGGAGCTGTTTTTT. It translates to CASSSGTSGGRSTGELFF.

This clone has ten or more counts. The rearrangement links TRBV7-2 to TRBJ2-7, with D unresolved. The germline V gene encodes CDR1 SGHTA and CDR2 FQGNSA. The CDR3 covers 13 residues. V was cut by 3 bases and J by 0 bases, with 6 bases left in between. The CDR3 nucleotides are TGTGCCAGCAGCTTTGGCAGCTCCTACGAGCAGTACTTC. As protein: CASSFGSSYEQYF.

This clone was detected many times. The V gene is TRBV6-5, the J gene TRBJ2-1, with unresolved D. Between the trimmed V and J ends, which lost 0 bases and 8 bases, there was a span of 11 bases. The CDR3 totals 14 residues. Germline V gene lookup returns CDR1 MNHEY and CDR2 SVGAGI. CDR3 loop: CASSYSLTRDEQFF. In DNA form, the CDR3 reads TGTGCCAGCAGTTACTCGCTCACCCGGGATGAGCAGTTCTTC.

This clone was seen a handful of times. This rearrangement joins TRBV7-2 to TRBJ2-1, with D tentatively TRBD1 or TRBD2 (5 bases each). CDR1 is SGHTA, CDR2 FQGNSA, per germline. The CDR3 contains 15 residues. Trimming cost V 5 bases and J 7 bases, with 18 bases left between them. CDR3 residues: CASSPGPKAGNEQFF. For the CDR3, the DNA is TGTGCCAGCAGCCCGGGACCGAAAGCTGGGAATGAGCAGTTCTTC. The whole variable domain, remainder taken from reference TRBV7-2 and TRBJ2-1, is GAGVSQSPSNKVTEKGKDVELRCDPISGHTALYWYRQSLGQGLEFLIYFQGNSAPDKSGLPSDRFSAERTGGSVSTLTIQRTQQEDSAVYLCASSPGPKAGNEQFFGPGTRLTVL.

CDR3 in amino acids: CASRRQGQGRSPLHF. For the CDR3, the DNA is TGTGCCAGTCGGCGGCAGGGCCAGGGTCGATCACCCCTCCACTTT. The rearrangement uses TRBV7-2 and TRBJ1-6; D possibly corresponds to TRBD1 (5 bases). V dropped 9 bases and J dropped 10 bases, with 22 bases sitting between them. The CDR3 loop spans 15 amino acids. Germline CDR1 and CDR2: SGHTA and FQGNSA.

This clone was counted between two and nine times. The chain joins TRBV30 to TRBJ1-1, with D unresolved. The germline V and J ends were trimmed by 4 bases and 5 bases, with 11 bases remaining between them. The CDR3 consists of 12 residues. In germline, CDR1 is GTSNPN, CDR2 SVGIG (reference sequence). In DNA, the CDR3 is TGTGCCTGGACCCGAGGATGGACTGAAGCTTTCTTT. It codes for CAWTRGWTEAFF.

This clone appeared a few times. The chain carries TRBV7-9 and TRBJ1-5; weak D call: TRBD1 (5 bases). Trimming took 2 bases from V and 0 from J, leaving 8 bases between them. Germline CDR1 is SEHNR and CDR2 is FQNEAQ (reference sequence). The CDR3 spans 15 residues. The CDR3 DNA reads TGTGCCAGCAGCTTACGGGGGGATAGCAATCAGCCCCAGCATTTT. It specifies CASSLRGDSNQPQHF.

This clone was seen only a few times. V usage is TRBV9 and J usage is TRBJ2-7; maybe TRBD2 (6 bases). This CDR3 has 15 residues. Deletions cut 0 bases from V and 3 bases from J, with 13 bases between. Germline CDR1 and CDR2: SGDLS and YYNGEE. In nucleotides, the CDR3 is TGTGCCAGCAGCGTAGCGGGGGACGGATTCTACGAGCAGTACTTC. This codes for CASSVAGDGFYEQYF.

The chain has TRBV7-9 and TRBJ1-1; D is possibly TRBD1 (5 bases). Looked up from germline, CDR1 is SEHNR and CDR2 is FQNEAQ (reference sequence). The CDR3 is 14 amino acids. Trimming pared 5 bases from V and 0 bases from J, leaving 10 bases between. The CDR3 nucleotides read TGTGCCAGCAGCCTAAAGGGGATGAACACTGAAGCTTTCTTT. It codes for CASSLKGMNTEAFF.

This clone has more than one count but fewer than ten. This sample also contains other DNA sequences that code for the same CDR3. The chain carries TRBV5-1 and TRBJ2-6, with TRBD2 identical over 9 bases. The CDR3 runs to 19 residues. The V segment lost 1 base and the J segment 2 bases; nucleotides outside the gene matches: 10. Germline V gene data show CDR1 as SGHRS and CDR2 as YFSETQ. The CDR3 sequence is CASSLRFGAGGAGANVLTF. The CDR3 DNA reads as TGCGCCAGCAGCTTGAGGTTCGGGGCGGGAGGGGCTGGGGCCAACGTCCTGACTTTC.

This clone was observed once. The CDR3, as DNA: TGTGCCAGCAGCTTCTCCGGGACAGGGCTCTCTGGGGCCAACGTCCTGACTTTC. Residues: CASSFSGTGLSGANVLTF. V and J are TRBV7-2 and TRBJ2-6, with 9 bases fitting TRBD1. Germline V gene data show CDR1 as SGHTA and CDR2 as FQGNSA. Trimming at V came to 3 bases and at J to 0 bases, leaving 6 bases not matched to a gene. This CDR3 has 18 amino acids.

This rearrangement joins TRBV7-3 to TRBJ2-3; D is possibly TRBD1 or TRBD2 (5 bases each). CDR1 is SGHTA, CDR2 FQGTGA, per germline. The CDR3 is 14 residues long. The ends were cut back, 2 bases at V and 2 bases at J, with 8 bases in the middle. The CDR3 region is CASSLGTATDTQYF. DNA of the CDR3: TGTGCCAGCAGCTTAGGGACGGCCACAGATACGCAGTATTTT.

A few counts support this clone. The genes are TRBV29-1 and TRBJ2-3, with a weak D call TRBD2 (6 bases). Trimming shortened V by 7 bases and J by 2 bases, and 16 bases separated the two germline ends. From germline, CDR1 is SQVTM and CDR2 ANQGSEA. There are 14 residues in the CDR3. Written as DNA, the CDR3 is TGCAGCGCCAGCCGGGACTTGACCACAGATACGCAGTATTTT. Translating it yields CSASRDLTTDTQYF.

V is TRBV9 and J is TRBJ2-1; TRBD1 aligns across 7 bases. Germline loops: CDR1 SGDLS, CDR2 YYNGEE. V lost 4 bases, J lost 5 bases, and 9 bases stayed unmatched. The CDR3 has 15 residues. CDR3 bases: TGTGCCAGCAGCCCCCAATTGACAGGGAACAATGAGCAGTTCTTC. Translating gives CASSPQLTGNNEQFF. The variable domain in full, with the rest retrieved from reference TRBV9 and TRBJ2-1, is DSGVTQTPKHLITATGQRVTLRCSPRSGDLSVYWYQQSLDQGLQFLIQYYNGEERAKGNILERFSAQQFPDLHSELNLSSLELGDSALYFCASSPQLTGNNEQFFGPGTRLTVL.

The V gene is TRBV28, the J gene TRBJ2-3; unclear D gene. The germline V gene encodes CDR1 MDHEN and CDR2 SYDVKM. The CDR3 covers 16 residues. The V and J ends lost 5 bases and 0 bases respectively, with 15 bases between them. CDR3 coding DNA: TGTGCCAGCAGTCTCCGGAACCCCGGGAGCACAGATACGCAGTATTTT. Amino acid sequence: CASSLRNPGSTDTQYF.

V and J are TRBV27 and TRBJ2-7; 9 bases are a match to TRBD1. With 4 bases clipped from V and 10 bases from J, the junction kept 11 bases outside the gene matches. The germline V gene encodes CDR1 MNHEY and CDR2 SMNVEV (reference sequence). This CDR3 contains 14 residues. The CDR3 DNA is TGTGCCAGCAGTTCCCCCGGACAGGGGAGAAGTCAGTACTTC. Its protein is CASSSPGQGRSQYF.

As regards this clone: One junction end does not reproduce the germline sequence, and a read error may be involved. J is TRBJ2-5 and V is TRBV7-9, with D possibly matching TRBD1 (6 bases). From germline, CDR1 is SEHNR and CDR2 FQNEAQ (reference sequence). This CDR3 is built from 15 residues. The CDR3 sequence is CASSLERQGQGTQYF. DNA of the CDR3: TGTGCCAGCAGCTTAGAACGGCAGGGACAAGGGACCCAGTACTTC.

At least ten counts were recorded for this clone. This chain uses TRBV14 with TRBJ2-4; D unresolved. The CDR3 has 12 residues. The V end lost 1 base, the J end lost 7 bases, and 5 bases lay between the germline ends. CDR1 SGHDN and CDR2 FVKESK come from the germline V gene. The CDR3 region is CASSQGINIQYF. CDR3 coding DNA: TGTGCCAGCAGCCAAGGGATCAACATTCAGTACTTC.

CDR3 DNA sequence: TGTGCCAGCAGCCCCCAGGGCTCGTTTGCTGATACGCAGTATTTT. This gives the protein CASSPQGSFADTQYF. V is TRBV7-2 and J is TRBJ2-3; TRBD1 is a possible D gene (5 bases). Deletions cut 5 bases from V and 6 bases from J, with 18 bases between. Germline assignment: CDR1 SGHTA and CDR2 FQGNSA. The CDR3 covers 15 residues.

The chain is built from TRBV11-1 and TRBJ2-1; D uncertain. Per germline, CDR1 SGHAT and CDR2 FQDESV (reference sequence). The V end was cut by 4 bases, the J end by 6 bases, with 16 bases between. CDR3 length: 15 amino acids. CDR3 DNA: TGTGCCAGCAGCTCCCAGGACCTACCCCGCAATGAGCAGTTCTTC. It is translated as CASSSQDLPRNEQFF.

V is TRBV6-6 and J is TRBJ2-3, with a weak D call TRBD2 (7 bases). V lost 5 bases to trimming and J lost 4 bases, with 16 bases between them. Germline-derived CDR1 and CDR2 are MNHNY and SVGAGI (reference sequence). The CDR3 length is 15 residues. CDR3 DNA: TGTGCCAGCAGTCGGTGGGGGGGCTACGCAGATACGCAGTATTTT. Residues: CASSRWGGYADTQYF.

This clone was seen more than once but under ten times. This chain joins TRBV7-2 and TRBJ1-2; the match to TRBD1 covers 7 bases. The CDR3 spans 14 residues. The germline V gene encodes CDR1 SGHTA and CDR2 FQGNSA. J gave up 8 bases and V 8 bases, and 14 bases lay outside the gene matches. CDR3: CASWGRTGREGYTF. CDR3 nucleotide sequence: TGTGCCAGCTGGGGAAGGACAGGCAGAGAAGGCTACACCTTC.

This clone turned up a few times. V is TRBV6-5 and J is TRBJ2-3; unclear D gene. This CDR3 is built from 15 residues. Germline V lookup: CDR1 MNHEY, CDR2 SVGAGI. V was pared by 0 bases and J by 4 bases, with 11 bases between. CDR3 loop: CASSYSQVGPDTQYF. The DNA of the CDR3 is TGTGCCAGCAGTTACTCTCAGGTAGGGCCAGATACGCAGTATTTT.